The sequence of this TCR beta chain was determined in a study of OX40 agonist ivuxolimab in advanced cancers. Study context: Prior anti-PD-1, anti-PD-L1 or anti-CTLA-4 therapy did not bar entry, and roughly 40% had some. Two patients with cutaneous melanoma and one with hepatocellular carcinoma, three in total, showed partial responses.

Assay used: immunoSEQ multiplex PCR; TCRdb lists only in-frame clones, some missing. This table has 80,000 to 95,000 clones, approximately 90% appearing once. After removal of 0 bases from V and 5 bases from J, the junction contained 0 bases not matched to a gene. This CDR3 comprises 13 residues. Germline lookup yields CDR1 SGHDT and CDR2 YYEEEE. This clonotype was obtained from an adult with an advanced solid tumor such as melanoma, head and neck, liver or kidney cancer. Sequenced here: CD4+ or CD8+ T cells sorted from blood, sampled in a trial of the OX40 agonist ivuxolimab. The chain is built from TRBV5-6 and TRBJ2-5, with 8 bases that match TRBD2. The CDR3 here is CASSLGLAETQYF. The CDR3 nucleotides are TGTGCCAGCAGCTTGGGACTAGCGGAGACCCAGTACTTC.